The clone carrying this T cell receptor beta chain was observed a few times. This entry is derived from a study of human T cells and chemical hapten exposure. This CDR3 spans 12 amino acids. Trimming shortened V by 3 bases and J by 2 bases, and 4 bases separated the two germline ends. The germline gives CDR1 MGHDK, CDR2 SYGVNS. MiXCR was run by TCRdb on the RACE reads, yielding one entry per CDR3 protein. The sample comprises fewer than 200,000 distinct CDR3 sequences, about 22% of which are singletons, and 6% to 8% rests with the top ten. Time point given: patch test 1, 2 weeks after DPC sensitization. Described treatment: therapeutic diphenylcyclopropenone sensitization with weekly scalp DPC.

This sequence was found in a woman aged 50 to 65 with alopecia areata. Some clones in this sample may be carry-over from other donors' samples. The chain recombines TRBV25-1 with TRBJ1-1; D not certain. Sample: whole blood, taken in connection with sensitization to the hapten diphenylcyclopropenone (DPC). This chain's CDR3 is CASSEYNTEAFF. Here the CDR3 DNA reads TGTGCCAGCAGTGAGTATAACACTGAAGCTTTCTTT.